The 3 T cell receptor beta chains given below trace back to one sample, sequenced in a study of blood T cells in healthy people across ages. Primed by a sample-barcoded 5' primer and a J-beta primer mix, a second PCR proceeded for about 7 to 11 cycles. TCRdb recomputed calls from the 5' RACE reads with MiXCR, one row per CDR3 protein. The sample shows 780,000 or so distinct CDR3 sequences, just over 55% of them seen only once. Material: blood. The receptors stem from a man aged 40-49 years in good health.

This clonotype occurred a few times. The J gene is TRBJ2-1, the V gene TRBV6-1; D not certain. V lost 10 bases, J lost 8 bases, and 18 bases lay in between. CDR3 length: 13 amino acids. The germline V gene has CDR1 MNHNS and CDR2 SASEGT. In DNA form, the CDR3 reads TGTGCCATCAAATCCCCCTTATCGGATGAGCAGTTCTTC. The encoded protein is CAIKSPLSDEQFF.

The genes are TRBV28 and TRBJ2-1; 15 bases align to TRBD2. The J call is doubtful: the DNA matches TRBJ2-7 better. CDR1 and CDR2 (germline): MDHEN, SYDVKM. CDR3 length: 18 amino acids. CDR3 coding DNA: TGTGCCAGCAGTCCTGGACTAGCGGGAGGGCCGACATACAATGAGCAGTACTTC. Translating gives CASSPGLAGGPTYNEQYF.

This clonotype is a singleton in its sample. The chain uses TRBV23-1 and TRBJ2-7; D is unclear. TRBV23-1 is given ORF status, its function remaining uncertain. The V end lost 4 bases, the J end lost 12 bases, and 7 bases lay between the germline ends. CDR3 length: 9 residues. The CDR3 is CASSPFTYF. Here the CDR3 DNA reads TGCGCCAGCAGTCCGTTTACGTACTTC.